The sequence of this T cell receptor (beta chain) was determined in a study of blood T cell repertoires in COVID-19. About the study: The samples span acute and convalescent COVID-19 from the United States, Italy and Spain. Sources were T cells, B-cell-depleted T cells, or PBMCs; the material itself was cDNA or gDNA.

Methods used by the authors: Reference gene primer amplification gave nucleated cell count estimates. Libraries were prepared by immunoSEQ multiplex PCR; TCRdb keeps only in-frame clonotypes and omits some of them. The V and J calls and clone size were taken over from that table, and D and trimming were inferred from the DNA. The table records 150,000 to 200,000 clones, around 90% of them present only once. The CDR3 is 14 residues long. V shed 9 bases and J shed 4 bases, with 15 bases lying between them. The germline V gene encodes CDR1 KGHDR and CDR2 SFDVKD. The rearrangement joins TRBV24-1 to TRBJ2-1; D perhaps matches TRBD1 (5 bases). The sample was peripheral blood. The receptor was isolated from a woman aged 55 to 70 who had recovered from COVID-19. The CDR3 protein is CATSPTGPYNEQFF. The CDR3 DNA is TGTGCCACCTCTCCTACAGGACCTTACAATGAGCAGTTCTTC.